Below are 10 T cell receptor beta chains sequenced from a single sample in a study of blood T cell repertoires in COVID-19. Data came from immunoSEQ multiplex PCR; TCRdb stores just in-frame clones and leaves some out. The sample yields 95,000 to 110,000 clones, around 89% seen once. Sequenced input: peripheral blood. Source of these receptors: a man in his fifties with active or convalescent COVID-19.

The CDR3 nucleotides read TGTGCCAGCAGCGAGGGGACAGGCCCCCGGGGCGAGCAGTACTTC. This gives the protein CASSEGTGPRGEQYF. V and J are TRBV5-4 and TRBJ2-7; 8 bases fit TRBD1. V lost 4 bases and J lost 6; bases outside the gene matches: 12. This CDR3 region has 15 residues. Per the germline V gene, CDR1 is SGHNT and CDR2 is YYREEE (reference sequence).

The rearrangement links TRBV6-1 to TRBJ1-2; D is undetermined. V lost 3 bases to trimming and J lost 4 bases, with 6 bases between them. The CDR3 length is 12 residues. In germline, CDR1 is MNHNS, CDR2 SASEGT. The CDR3 here is CASSDRIYGYTF. The CDR3, as DNA: TGTGCCAGCAGTGACAGGATCTATGGCTACACCTTC.

The genes are TRBV30 and TRBJ1-4, with 10 bases matching TRBD1. The CDR3 length is 16 residues. The V gene end was trimmed by 0 bases and the J gene end by 8 bases; junction bases not matched to a gene: 9. CDR1 is GTSNPN and CDR2 is SVGIG in the germline V gene (reference sequence). The CDR3 region is CAWSVVPGTGVEKLFF. CDR3 coding DNA: TGTGCCTGGAGTGTTGTTCCCGGGACAGGGGTCGAAAAACTGTTTTTT.

V usage is TRBV24-1 and J usage is TRBJ1-6, with D possibly being TRBD1 (5 bases). CDR3 length: 16 amino acids. Trimming cost V 1 base and J 9 bases, with 15 bases left between them. From germline, CDR1 is KGHDR and CDR2 SFDVKD. The CDR3 nucleotides are TGTGCCACCAGTGATTTAGGTTCCAGGGAGGCTTCACCCCTCCACTTT. Amino acids: CATSDLGSREASPLHF.

V and J are TRBV5-6 and TRBJ1-1, with a weak D call TRBD1 (5 bases). V lost 4 bases and J 1 base, leaving 5 bases between the germline ends. Germline CDR1 SGHDT, CDR2 YYEEEE. The CDR3 extends over 12 amino acids. The CDR3 bases are TGTGCCAGCAGCAGGGGGAACACTGAAGCTTTCTTT. Translation: CASSRGNTEAFF.

Only a few counts were recorded for this clone. The chain recombines TRBV6-2 or TRBV6-3 with TRBJ2-7, with D possibly TRBD1 on 6 matching bases. Germline CDR1 is MNHEY and CDR2 is SVGEGT. This CDR3 has 13 amino acids. Trimming stripped 5 bases from V and 2 bases from J, with 10 bases between. DNA for the CDR3: TGTGCCAGCAGTCCCAGGGGACCCTACGAGCAGTACTTC. It encodes CASSPRGPYEQYF.

The chain recombines TRBV10-1 with TRBJ2-7, with unresolved D. Germline CDR1 and CDR2: WNHNN and SYGVQD (reference sequence). The CDR3 consists of 13 residues. With 3 bases removed from V and 3 bases from J, the gap between germline ends came to 9 bases. As DNA, the CDR3 is TGCGCCAGCAGTGAAAACAGTTACTACGAGCAGTACTTC. This sequence encodes CASSENSYYEQYF.

This clone came up once. V is TRBV5-4 and J is TRBJ1-1; TRBD1 aligns across 11 bases. The CDR3 has 14 amino acids. V shed 2 bases and J 6 bases; nucleotides not matched to a gene: 3. Germline CDR1 reads SGHNT; CDR2 reads YYREEE (reference sequence). CDR3 sequence reads: CASSFRDRGAEAFF. CDR3 DNA: TGTGCCAGCAGCTTCCGGGACAGGGGGGCTGAAGCTTTCTTT.

The chain couples TRBV3-1 (or the pseudogene TRBV3-2) to TRBJ2-2, with no clear D. Germline CDR1 and CDR2: LGHDT and YNNKEL (reference sequence). Trimming took off 3 bases at V and 0 bases at J, with 2 bases between the two ends. The CDR3 extends over 13 amino acids. The CDR3 is CASSHTNTGELFF. The CDR3 region has the DNA TGTGCCAGCAGCCACACGAACACCGGGGAGCTGTTTTTT.

This chain links TRBV11-2 with TRBJ2-7; tentative D call: TRBD2 (6 bases). CDR1 is SGHAT, CDR2 FQNNGV, per germline. CDR3 size: 18 residues. The ends were cut back, 5 bases at V and 0 bases at J, with 23 bases in the middle. The CDR3 is CASSPISRRAETSYEQYF. The CDR3 bases are TGTGCCAGCAGCCCCATAAGCCGGAGGGCGGAGACCTCCTACGAGCAGTACTTC.